Below are 27 T cell receptor beta chains sequenced from a single sample in a study of cytomegalovirus exposure and HLA in healthy donors. The study ran its PCR with 60 Vbeta and 13 Jbeta primers. Clones were read by immunoSEQ multiplex PCR, and TCRdb kept only the in-frame ones, dropping some. The table has more than 150,000 clones, over 60% seen once. The sample comprised PBMCs. Source of these receptors: a man in his fifties in good health and CMV-seropositive.

The chain is built from TRBV4-1 and TRBJ2-1; 7 bases line up with TRBD2. Germline CDR1 reads MGHRA; CDR2 reads YSYEKL. The CDR3 runs 13 residues. J was trimmed by 7 bases and V by 3 bases; bases with no gene match: 3. CDR3 region: CASSQGGGNEQFF. The DNA for the CDR3 is TGCGCCAGCAGCCAGGGGGGGGGAAATGAGCAGTTCTTC.

The gene calls are TRBV12-5 and TRBJ1-1; 8 bases are shared with TRBD1. Trimming removed 5 bases from V and 7 bases from J; junction bases left unmatched: 9. This CDR3 region has 14 residues. Germline lookup yields CDR1 LGHNT and CDR2 FRNRAP. The CDR3 DNA follows: TGTGCTAGTGGTGCCTCAGGGGGCTACGGTGAAGCTTTCTTT. This encodes CASGASGGYGEAFF. Variable domain in full (rest from reference TRBV12-5 and TRBJ1-1): DARVTQTPRHKVTEMGQEVTMRCQPILGHNTVFWYRQTMMQGLELLAYFRNRAPLDDSGMPKDRFSAEMPDATLATLKIQPSEPRDSAVYFCASGASGGYGEAFFGQGTRLTVV.

In this sample, this clone turned up a few times. The CDR3 sequence: CASSLGSGGNTGELFF. The CDR3 DNA follows: TGTGCCAGCAGCTTAGGGAGCGGGGGGAACACCGGGGAGCTGTTTTTT. This chain joins TRBV7-7 and TRBJ2-2; 8 positions agree with TRBD2. CDR3 length: 16 residues. CDR1 is SSHAT, CDR2 FNYEAQ, per germline (reference sequence). V lost 1 base to trimming and J lost 1 base; unmatched junction nucleotides: 2.

V usage is TRBV12-5 and J usage is TRBJ1-3; 7 bases are shared with TRBD1. The germline V gene encodes CDR1 LGHNT and CDR2 FRNRAP. Germline trimming cut 5 bases from V and 4 bases from J; bases unmatched to any gene: 17. The CDR3 has 18 residues. As DNA, the CDR3 is TGTGCTAGTGGTGAACTCGGAAACAGGGGTCTCAGAGGAAACACCATATATTTT. Translated: CASGELGNRGLRGNTIYF.

This clone was observed a handful of times. The V gene is TRBV4-3, the J gene TRBJ1-4, with 8 nucleotides matching TRBD1. The CDR3 is made up of 19 amino acids. Germline V gene data show CDR1 as LGHNA and CDR2 as YSLEER. V lost 4 bases, J lost 7 bases, and 20 bases stayed unmatched. The CDR3 nucleotides are TGCGCCAGCAGCCGAGGACAGGGAGGAATAATGGGAACCGGTGAAAAACTGTTTTTT. This gives the protein CASSRGQGGIMGTGEKLFF.

The rearrangement uses TRBV28 and TRBJ1-2; possible D gene TRBD1, 5 bases. Trimming pared 1 base from V and 9 bases from J, leaving 18 bases between. Germline lookup yields CDR1 MDHEN and CDR2 SYDVKM. CDR3 length equals 15 residues. DNA for the CDR3: TGTGCCAGCAGTTTATTGGTCGGGCAGGGAGGTAGCTACACCTTC. This codes for CASSLLVGQGGSYTF.

This clone was recorded once. In DNA, the CDR3 is TGTGCCAGCAGTCTGACAGCGGGGGACTCCTACGAGCAGTACTTC. Translated, it gives CASSLTAGDSYEQYF. The chain couples TRBV6-5 to TRBJ2-7; 8 nucleotides line up with TRBD2. From germline, CDR1 is MNHEY and CDR2 SVGAGI. The J segment lost 0 bases and the V segment lost 5 bases, leaving 6 bases of the junction unmatched. The CDR3 totals 15 residues.

This clone was observed a single time. The CDR3 DNA is TGTGCCAGCAGCTTAAGTTTCCTATATGGCTACACCTTC. Its protein is CASSLSFLYGYTF. V and J are TRBV7-9 and TRBJ1-2, with no clear D. The germline gives CDR1 SEHNR, CDR2 FQNEAQ (reference sequence). The CDR3 runs to 13 residues. The ends were cut back, 2 bases at V and 5 bases at J, with 9 bases in the middle. The entire variable domain, with the rest obtained from reference TRBV7-9 and TRBJ1-2, is as follows: DTGVSQNPRHKITKRGQNVTFRCDPISEHNRLYWYRQTLGQGPEFLTYFQNEAQLEKSRLLSDRFSAERPKGSFSTLEIQRTEQGDSAMYLCASSLSFLYGYTFGSGTRLTVV.

This chain links TRBV28 with TRBJ1-1; no reliable D call. Germline V gene lookup returns CDR1 MDHEN and CDR2 SYDVKM. The CDR3 is 13 amino acids. V gave up 7 bases and J gave up 3 bases, with 12 bases separating them. The CDR3 loop is CASNGGYHTEAFF. As DNA, the CDR3 is TGTGCCAGCAACGGAGGGTATCACACTGAAGCTTTCTTT.

The chain uses TRBV6-1 and TRBJ2-4; 13 nucleotides line up with TRBD2. This CDR3 has 19 residues. J gave up 0 bases and V 0 bases, and 5 bases lay outside the gene matches. Germline values: CDR1 MNHNS, CDR2 SASEGT. As DNA, the CDR3 is TGTGCCAGCAGTGAAGCGAGACTAGCGGGGGGCTTAGCCAAAAACATTCAGTACTTC. It yields the protein CASSEARLAGGLAKNIQYF.

The rearrangement uses TRBV10-3 and TRBJ2-1, with 8 bases identical to TRBD1. This CDR3 has 16 amino acids. J gave up 4 bases and V 0 bases, and 5 bases lay outside the gene matches. From germline, CDR1 is ENHRY and CDR2 SYGVKD. CDR3 nucleotides: TGTGCCATCAGTGAGTCGGTGGACAGGGTTTACAATGAGCAGTTCTTC. Its protein product is CAISESVDRVYNEQFF.

The rearrangement joins TRBV6-1 to TRBJ2-5; TRBD2 agrees at 7 bases. The germline gives CDR1 MNHNS, CDR2 SASEGT. The CDR3 totals 13 residues. Trimming took 10 bases from V and 4 from J; bases not matched to a gene: 9. CDR3 sequence (DNA): TGTGCCACTAGAGCGGGGTTCGGAGAGACCCAGTACTTC. This sequence encodes CATRAGFGETQYF.

A word on this clone: The junction differs from germline at one of its ends, possibly a read error. The rearrangement uses TRBV27 and TRBJ2-7, with D unresolved. CDR1 MNHEY and CDR2 SMNVEV come from the germline V gene (reference sequence). The CDR3 is made up of 15 amino acids. The CDR3 DNA reads as TGTGCCAGCAGTTTATCTCCACTGAGCTCCTGCGAGCAGTACTTC. Translating it yields CASSLSPLSSCEQYF.

The gene calls are TRBV27 and TRBJ1-5, with 9 bases aligning to TRBD1. The CDR3 consists of 15 residues. The V and J ends lost 3 bases and 6 bases, in that order; junction bases with no gene match: 6. CDR1 and CDR2 (germline): MNHEY, SMNVEV (reference sequence). The CDR3 protein is CASSFVGQGGQPQHF. The CDR3 DNA is TGTGCCAGCAGTTTTGTGGGACAGGGAGGTCAGCCCCAGCATTTT.

The chain links TRBV7-9 to TRBJ2-3; D uncertain. Germline V gives CDR1 SEHNR, CDR2 FQNEAQ (reference sequence). CDR3 length equals 13 residues. V lost 4 bases to trimming and J lost 2 bases, with 7 bases between them. CDR3 nucleotide sequence: TGTGCCAGCAGCTCCCCAATCACAGATACGCAGTATTTT. This codes for CASSSPITDTQYF.

The J gene is TRBJ2-7, the V gene TRBV7-2; D remains unclear. The V gene's germline CDR1 is SGHTA and CDR2 FQGNSA. This CDR3 is built from 11 residues. Trimming shortened V by 6 bases and J by 2 bases, and 5 bases separated the two germline ends. The CDR3 bases are TGTGCCAGCAGTCCCGCCTACGAGCAGTACTTC. Translating gives CASSPAYEQYF.

In its sample, this clone was seen once. The V gene is TRBV6-9, the J gene TRBJ2-1, with TRBD2 matching over 11 bases. Germline values: CDR1 MNHGY, CDR2 SVAAGI. The CDR3 extends over 16 amino acids. The V gene end was trimmed by 0 bases and the J gene end by 8 bases; junction bases not matched to a gene: 6. The chain's CDR3 is CASSYSSGGAVHEQFF. In DNA, the CDR3 is TGTGCCAGCAGTTATTCTAGCGGGGGGGCTGTCCATGAGCAGTTCTTC.

The chain combines TRBV13 with TRBJ2-7; the match to TRBD1 covers 8 bases. The CDR3 is 16 residues long. The V gene end was trimmed by 2 bases and the J gene end by 0 bases; junction bases not matched to a gene: 6. CDR1 and CDR2 (germline): PRHDT, FYEKMQ (reference sequence). CDR3 amino acids: CASSLNLGQVSYEQYF. Written as DNA, the CDR3 is TGTGCCAGCAGCTTAAACTTGGGACAGGTCTCCTACGAGCAGTACTTC. The whole variable domain, filled in from reference TRBV13 and TRBJ2-7, reads AAGVIQSPRHLIKEKRETATLKCYPIPRHDTVYWYQQGPGQDPQFLISFYEKMQSDKGSIPDRFSAQQFSDYHSELNMSSLELGDSALYFCASSLNLGQVSYEQYFGPGTRLTVT.

The chain uses TRBV5-8 and TRBJ2-2; 7 nucleotides agree with TRBD2. The CDR3 loop spans 20 amino acids. Germline lookup yields CDR1 SGHTS and CDR2 YDEGEE. V lost 7 bases to trimming and J lost 6 bases; unmatched junction nucleotides: 27. CDR3 in amino acids: CASPVQTPGLTTLSAGELFF. The CDR3 coding sequence is TGTGCCAGCCCTGTCCAAACGCCGGGACTAACGACACTCTCCGCCGGGGAGCTGTTTTTT.

The chain combines TRBV4-1 with TRBJ2-2; 7 bases line up with TRBD2. Germline CDR1 MGHRA, CDR2 YSYEKL. This CDR3 spans 16 amino acids. Germline trimming cut 4 bases from V and 5 bases from J; bases unmatched to any gene: 10. The CDR3 bases are TGCGCCAGCAGCCGGGATGGGGAGGGGAGGACCGGGGAGCTGTTTTTT. It codes for CASSRDGEGRTGELFF.

This clone was observed once. This rearrangement joins TRBV6-5 to TRBJ2-7; 8 bases align to TRBD1. CDR1 and CDR2 (germline): MNHEY, SVGAGI. The CDR3 runs to 13 residues. Germline trimming cut 10 bases from V and 2 bases from J; bases unmatched to any gene: 7. This CDR3 is CATRGQAAYEQYF. The CDR3 DNA is TGTGCCACCCGGGGACAGGCAGCCTACGAGCAGTACTTC.

J is TRBJ2-4 and V is TRBV5-1, with 7 nucleotides matching TRBD1. Germline values: CDR1 SGHRS, CDR2 YFSETQ. This CDR3 is built from 16 residues. J gave up 0 bases and V 4 bases, and 7 bases lay outside the gene matches. In DNA, the CDR3 is TGCGCCAGCAGCCGACAGGGAGATCTAGCCAAAAACATTCAGTACTTC. The encoded protein is CASSRQGDLAKNIQYF.

The genes are TRBV4-1 and TRBJ2-2; 14 bases map to TRBD2. CDR1 and CDR2 (germline): MGHRA, YSYEKL. The CDR3 loop spans 19 amino acids. Trimming at V came to 3 bases and at J to 6 bases, leaving 12 bases not matched to a gene. CDR3 loop: CASSQEGLAGALHSGELFF. The DNA of the CDR3 is TGCGCCAGCAGCCAGGAGGGACTAGCGGGGGCCCTACATTCCGGGGAGCTGTTTTTT.

The gene calls are TRBV4-1 and TRBJ2-7; the D gene is possibly TRBD1 (6 bases). Trimming left V 2 bases short and J 2 bases short, with 10 bases between. Germline V lookup: CDR1 MGHRA, CDR2 YSYEKL. This CDR3 comprises 14 residues. The CDR3: CASSQSTGPYEQYV. CDR3 DNA sequence: TGCGCCAGCAGCCAATCGACAGGCCCCTACGAGCAGTACGTC.

The V and J genes are TRBV5-5 and TRBJ1-5; D uncertain. V gave up 0 bases and J gave up 4 bases, with 11 bases separating them. Germline V gene sequence: CDR1 SGHKS, CDR2 YYEKEE (reference sequence). This CDR3 region has 15 residues. The CDR3 region has the DNA TGTGCCAGCAGCTTGGAAGGAGGATGGAATCAGCCCCAGCATTTT. It translates to CASSLEGGWNQPQHF.

This clone was observed many times. The rearrangement uses TRBV4-3 and TRBJ2-2; perhaps TRBD1 as D (5 bases). This CDR3 region has 16 residues. Germline V gene sequence: CDR1 LGHNA, CDR2 YSLEER. Trimming left V 4 bases short and J 3 bases short, with 15 bases between. The CDR3 nucleotides are TGCGCCAGCAGCCCCCTCGGCAGGGCGGACACCGGGGAGCTGTTTTTT. Residues: CASSPLGRADTGELFF.

V is TRBV19 and J is TRBJ2-1; 10 positions agree with TRBD2. Germline V CDR1 and CDR2: LNHDA, SQIVND (reference sequence). Germline trimming cut 6 bases from V and 2 bases from J; bases unmatched to any gene: 4. CDR3 length: 15 residues. For the CDR3, the DNA is TGTGCCAGTAGAACCCTAGCGGGGGCCTACAATGAGCAGTTCTTC. It translates to CASRTLAGAYNEQFF.